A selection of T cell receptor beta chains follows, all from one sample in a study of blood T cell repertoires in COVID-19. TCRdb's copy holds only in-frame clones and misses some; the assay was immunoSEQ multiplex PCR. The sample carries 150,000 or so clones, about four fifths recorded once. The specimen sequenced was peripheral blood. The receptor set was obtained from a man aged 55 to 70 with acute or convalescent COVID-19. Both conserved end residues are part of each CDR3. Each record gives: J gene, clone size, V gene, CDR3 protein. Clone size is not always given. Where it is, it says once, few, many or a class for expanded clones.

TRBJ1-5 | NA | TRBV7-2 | CASSPKTGSQPQHF
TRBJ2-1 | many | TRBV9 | CASSAKAGEFYNEQFF
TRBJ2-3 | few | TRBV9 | CASSARDFATDTQYF
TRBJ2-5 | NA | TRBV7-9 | CASARGGDETQYF
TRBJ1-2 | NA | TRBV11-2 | CASSLPGPNYGYTF
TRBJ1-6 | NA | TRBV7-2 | CASRHDRINSPLHF
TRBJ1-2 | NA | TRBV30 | CAWRGNRGAYGYTF
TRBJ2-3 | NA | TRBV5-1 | CASSFQADTQYF
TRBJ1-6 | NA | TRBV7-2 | CASSYRASYNSPLHF
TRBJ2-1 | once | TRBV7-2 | CASSLELTGTEQFF
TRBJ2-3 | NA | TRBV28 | CASSQGLAASTDTQYF
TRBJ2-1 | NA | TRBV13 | CASSSLAALNEQFF
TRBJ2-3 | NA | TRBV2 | CASKIGANTQYF